The 9 T cell receptor beta chains presented below share a single source sample, sequenced in a study of CD8+ T cells in alopecia areata. TCR sequencing used cDNA made by reverse transcription of extracted RNA. The repertoire was sequenced with immunoSEQ multiplex PCR; TCRdb's copy has only in-frame clones and lacks some. This table has roughly 200,000 clones, approximately 60% appearing once. The sequenced sample consisted of CD8+ T cells sorted from blood. The receptors were gathered from a human donor in good health.

The chain recombines TRBV30 with TRBJ2-5; 11 nucleotides match TRBD1. The CDR3 is made up of 13 amino acids. Trimming took 5 bases from V and 7 from J; bases not matched to a gene: 6. Germline CDR1 reads GTSNPN; CDR2 reads SVGIG (reference sequence). The CDR3: CAWGQGAWGTQYF. The DNA of the CDR3 is TGTGCCTGGGGACAGGGGGCCTGGGGGACCCAGTACTTC.

In its sample, this clone was seen a few times. The chain is built from TRBV5-1 and TRBJ2-1; D possibly corresponds to TRBD2 (6 bases). The CDR3 extends over 16 amino acids. Germline CDR1 is SGHRS and CDR2 is YFSETQ. Trimming pared 1 base from V and 3 bases from J, leaving 14 bases between. The CDR3 DNA reads as TGCGCCAGCAGCTTGAGGGCACGGGGGAGCTACAATGAGCAGTTCTTC. It specifies CASSLRARGSYNEQFF.

The rearrangement joins TRBV5-1 to TRBJ2-7, with 7 nucleotides matching TRBD1. Per the germline V gene, CDR1 is SGHRS and CDR2 is YFSETQ. After removal of 4 bases from V and 3 bases from J, the junction contained 7 bases not matched to a gene. The CDR3 totals 14 residues. CDR3 sequence reads: CASSPAQGYYEQYF. In DNA form, the CDR3 reads TGCGCCAGCAGCCCCGCACAGGGGTACTACGAGCAGTACTTC.

In its sample, this clone was seen a few times. The genes are TRBV5-4 and TRBJ2-3; 9 nucleotides agree with TRBD1. The V gene end was trimmed by 4 bases and the J gene end by 2 bases; junction bases not matched to a gene: 11. Germline V gene lookup returns CDR1 SGHNT and CDR2 YYREEE (reference sequence). The CDR3 contains 17 residues. In nucleotides, the CDR3 is TGTGCCAGCAGCCCAAAAGGACAGGGGAGTAACACAGATACGCAGTATTTT. Translation: CASSPKGQGSNTDTQYF.

The chain links TRBV28 to TRBJ2-5, with D uncertain. Trimming shortened V by 3 bases and J by 0 bases, and 8 bases separated the two germline ends. Per germline, CDR1 MDHEN and CDR2 SYDVKM. This CDR3 region has 14 residues. CDR3 nucleotides: TGTGCCAGCAGTTTTGCTTCAAACCAAGAGACCCAGTACTTC. Protein product: CASSFASNQETQYF. Looking up the rest from reference TRBV28 and TRBJ2-5 gives the full variable domain: DVKVTQSSRYLVKRTGEKVFLECVQDMDHENMFWYRQDPGLGLRLIYFSYDVKMKEKGDIPEGYSVSREKKERFSLILESASTNQTSMYLCASSFASNQETQYFGPGTRLLVL.

The table lists this clone with a count of one. V and J are TRBV15 and TRBJ1-5; a weak D match, TRBD1 (6 bases). Trimming removed 5 bases at V and 4 bases at J, with 21 bases between. The germline gives CDR1 LNHNV, CDR2 YYDKDF (reference sequence). The CDR3 has 17 amino acids. Here the CDR3 reads CATSGRQVTELNQPQHF. As DNA, the CDR3 is TGTGCCACCAGCGGCAGACAGGTAACTGAATTAAATCAGCCCCAGCATTTT.

Many counts were recorded for this clone. V is TRBV27 and J is TRBJ2-7; TRBD1 aligns across 7 bases. The junction had 6 bases not matched to a gene; V was cut back by 5 bases and J by 2 bases. The V gene's germline CDR1 is MNHEY and CDR2 SMNVEV (reference sequence). CDR3 length: 14 amino acids. CDR3 residues: CASSGQDSAYEQYF. The CDR3 DNA is TGTGCCAGCAGTGGACAGGACAGTGCCTACGAGCAGTACTTC.

The chain couples TRBV14 to TRBJ1-2; no definite D call. The CDR3 is made up of 15 amino acids. Germline loops: CDR1 SGHDN, CDR2 FVKESK. The ends were cut back, 4 bases at V and 4 bases at J, with 16 bases in the middle. Here the CDR3 DNA reads TGTGCCAGCAGCCCCTCGGCCAGTCGGGTCTATGGCTACACCTTC. Its protein is CASSPSASRVYGYTF.

The V gene is TRBV11-2, the J gene TRBJ1-1, with D maybe TRBD1 (5 bases). Germline V CDR1 and CDR2: SGHAT, FQNNGV. CDR3 length equals 13 residues. V was trimmed by 6 bases and J by 1 base, leaving 9 bases between them. Here the CDR3 reads CASRPDRNTEAFF. The CDR3 DNA reads TGTGCCAGCAGGCCCGACAGGAACACTGAAGCTTTCTTT.